A single sample is the source of the 12 T cell receptor beta chains below, sequenced in a study of graft-versus-host responses after intestinal transplantation. Assay used: immunoSEQ multiplex PCR; TCRdb lists only in-frame clones, some missing. Among about 54,000 clones listed, 75% to 95% were seen once. Sequencing used PBMCs, obtained about 93 weeks after intestinal transplant. These receptors were taken from a human patient who received an intestinal transplant, so some T cells may come from the graft donor.

The chain has TRBV6-5 and TRBJ2-1; D not certain. This CDR3 comprises 15 residues. The V end lost 0 bases, the J end lost 6 bases, and 12 bases lay between the germline ends. Germline V gene sequence: CDR1 MNHEY, CDR2 SVGAGI. In DNA form, the CDR3 reads TGTGCCAGCAGTTACTCGACACACCCGGTCAATGAGCAGTTCTTC. Amino acid sequence: CASSYSTHPVNEQFF.

The chain couples TRBV5-1 to TRBJ2-7; 11 nucleotides agree with TRBD2. The CDR3 runs 15 residues. The germline V gene has CDR1 SGHRS and CDR2 YFSETQ. V trimming: 4 bases; J trimming: 2 bases; junction bases outside the gene matches: 5. CDR3 sequence (DNA): TGCGCCAGCAGCCCAGGTAGCGGGGGGGCCTACGAGCAGTACTTC. This encodes CASSPGSGGAYEQYF.

This rearrangement joins TRBV4-1 to TRBJ1-2, with D possibly being TRBD1 (5 bases). Germline-derived CDR1 and CDR2 are MGHRA and YSYEKL. V was cut by 6 bases and J by 7 bases, with 15 bases left in between. The CDR3 spans 13 residues. The CDR3 sequence: CASRPGTAGGYTF. The CDR3 nucleotides are TGCGCCAGCAGACCCGGGACCGCTGGTGGCTACACCTTC.

The sample holds one count of this clone. This chain uses TRBV4-1 with TRBJ1-5; D is undetermined. The CDR3 has 15 residues. The germline gives CDR1 MGHRA, CDR2 YSYEKL. V lost 1 base and J 4 bases, leaving 11 bases between the germline ends. The CDR3 here is CASSQVVLGNQPQHF. The DNA for the CDR3 is TGCGCCAGCAGCCAAGTTGTGTTGGGGAATCAGCCCCAGCATTTT.

The chain combines TRBV29-1 with TRBJ1-2; D remains ambiguous. The V end was cut by 2 bases, the J end by 4 bases, with 17 bases between. Germline V gene sequence: CDR1 SQVTM, CDR2 ANQGSEA. CDR3 length equals 15 residues. The DNA of the CDR3 is TGCAGCGTTGAAATGACTCTCAACGAGGGCTATGGCTACACCTTC. The encoded protein is CSVEMTLNEGYGYTF.

The sample holds one count of this clone. The V and J genes are TRBV18 and TRBJ2-5, with 7 bases lining up with TRBD1. The CDR3 runs to 16 residues. The germline V gene has CDR1 KGHSH and CDR2 LQKENI. J lost 7 bases, V lost 3 bases, and 14 bases had no gene match. CDR3 protein: CASSPDSTGKSGTQYF. The CDR3 nucleotides read TGTGCCAGCTCACCCGATTCGACAGGGAAAAGTGGGACCCAGTACTTC.

CDR3 DNA: TGCGCCAGCAGCCAAGCTAATCTGGCTCTAGCGGAACACTCCTACGAGCAGTACTTC. It specifies CASSQANLALAEHSYEQYF. V gene TRBV4-1 combines with J gene TRBJ2-7; TRBD2 matches 7 bases. The CDR3 length is 19 residues. CDR1 and CDR2 (germline): MGHRA, YSYEKL. Germline trimming cut 1 base from V and 0 bases from J; bases unmatched to any gene: 15.

The J gene is TRBJ2-7, the V gene TRBV5-1, with 10 bases that match TRBD2. This CDR3 region has 15 residues. Germline V lookup: CDR1 SGHRS, CDR2 YFSETQ. The V and J ends lost 2 bases and 0 bases, in that order; junction bases with no gene match: 2. The CDR3 region has the DNA TGCGCCAGCAGCTTACTAGCGGGGATCTCCTACGAGCAGTACTTC. This translates into CASSLLAGISYEQYF.

V is TRBV6-1 and J is TRBJ1-1, with D hard to call. The CDR3 contains 16 residues. The ends were cut back, 4 bases at V and 1 base at J, with 16 bases in the middle. The V gene's germline CDR1 is MNHNS and CDR2 SASEGT. This CDR3 reads CASSALTGSTNTEAFF. CDR3 DNA sequence: TGTGCCAGCAGTGCCCTTACGGGGAGCACGAACACTGAAGCTTTCTTT.

The chain couples TRBV4-1 to TRBJ2-5; D might be TRBD1 (5 bases). Between the trimmed V and J ends, which lost 6 bases and 4 bases, there was a span of 12 bases. The CDR3 totals 13 residues. CDR1 MGHRA and CDR2 YSYEKL come from the germline V gene. DNA for the CDR3: TGCGCCAGCAGTCGGGCCCAGGGAGAGACCCAGTACTTC. Its translation: CASSRAQGETQYF.

The chain combines TRBV5-4 with TRBJ1-6; D call uncertain. CDR1 SGHNT and CDR2 YYREEE come from the germline V gene (reference sequence). This CDR3 spans 13 amino acids. Deletions cut 4 bases from V and 10 bases from J, with 12 bases between. CDR3 residues: CASSGVKDSPLHF. The DNA of the CDR3 is TGTGCCAGCAGCGGGGTCAAGGACTCACCCCTCCACTTT.

This clone came up a few times. The J gene is TRBJ1-1, the V gene TRBV5-1; TRBD1 matches 9 bases. The CDR3 runs 15 residues. CDR1 SGHRS and CDR2 YFSETQ come from the germline V gene. V lost 3 bases, J lost 0 bases, and 3 bases stayed unmatched. The CDR3 nucleotides read TGCGCCAGCAGCTGGGGGACAGGGATGAACACTGAAGCTTTCTTT. Translated: CASSWGTGMNTEAFF.